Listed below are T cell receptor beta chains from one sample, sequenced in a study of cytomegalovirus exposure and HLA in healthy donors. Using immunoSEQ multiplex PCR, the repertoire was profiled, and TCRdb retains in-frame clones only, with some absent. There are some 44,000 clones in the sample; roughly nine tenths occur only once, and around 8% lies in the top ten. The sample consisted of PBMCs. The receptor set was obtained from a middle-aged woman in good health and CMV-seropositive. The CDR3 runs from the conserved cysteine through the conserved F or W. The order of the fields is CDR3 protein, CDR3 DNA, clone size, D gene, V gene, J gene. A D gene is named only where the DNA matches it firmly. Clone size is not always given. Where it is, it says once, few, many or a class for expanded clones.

CASSHVAGGPGEQFF	TGTGCCAGCAGCCACGTGGCGGGAGGGCCGGGAGAGCAGTTCTTC	NA	TRBD2	TRBV16	TRBJ2-1
CASTLSPGGGNYEQYF	TGTGCCAGCACGCTTTCCCCGGGAGGAGGAAACTACGAGCAGTACTTC	NA	TRBD2	TRBV2	TRBJ2-7
CSSSSIQGTGVYGYTF	TGTTCCAGCAGCTCGATCCAAGGGACAGGGGTCTATGGCTACACCTTC	NA	TRBD1	TRBV7-9	TRBJ1-2
CASSLGDRGYNSPLHF	TGCGCCAGCAGCTTGGGCGACAGGGGCTATAATTCACCCCTCCACTTT	NA	TRBD1	TRBV5-1	TRBJ1-6
CAWASSIQQYF	TGTGCCTGGGCATCGAGTATCCAGCAGTACTTC	NA	NA	TRBV30	TRBJ2-7
CASRGQGAFNSPLHF	TGTGCCAGCAGAGGACAGGGGGCTTTTAATTCACCCCTCCACTTT	NA	TRBD1	TRBV7-9	TRBJ1-6
CASSPRTENYEAFF	TGTGCCAGCTCACCTCGGACAGAGAATTATGAAGCTTTCTTT	NA	NA	TRBV18	TRBJ1-1
CASSQGGISYEQYF	TGTGCCAGCAGTCAGGGAGGAATCTCCTACGAGCAGTACTTC	once	NA	TRBV28	TRBJ2-7
CASSLRTGNFYEQYF	TGTGCCAGTAGTCTTCGGACAGGGAACTTCTACGAGCAGTACTTC	NA	TRBD1	TRBV19	TRBJ2-7
CASSLGTNRDQPQHF	TGTGCCAGCAGCTTAGGGACCAACAGGGATCAGCCCCAGCATTTT	once	NA	TRBV5-5	TRBJ1-5
CTSSPRDRDYGYTF	TGCACCAGCAGCCCCCGGGACAGGGATTATGGCTACACCTTC	NA	NA	TRBV1	TRBJ1-2
CASSPSGYEQYF	TGTGCCAGTAGTCCCTCGGGTTACGAGCAGTACTTC	few	NA	TRBV19	TRBJ2-7
CASRGVRERTGELFF	TGTGCCTCCCGGGGTGTTAGGGAAAGGACCGGGGAGCTGTTTTTT	NA	NA	TRBV12-5	TRBJ2-2
CASSVGTSPPGANVLTF	TGTGCCAGCAGCGTCGGGACAAGCCCTCCTGGGGCCAACGTCCTGACTTTC	few	NA	TRBV5-4	TRBJ2-6
CASSRETGVGNEQFF	TGCGCCAGCAGCCGCGAAACGGGAGTAGGCAATGAGCAGTTCTTC	NA	NA	TRBV5-1	TRBJ2-1
CSVTPRGPRGEAFF	TGCAGCGTCACCCCCCGGGGTCCCAGGGGTGAAGCTTTCTTT	NA	NA	TRBV29-1	TRBJ1-1
CAWNPGETQYF	TGTGCCTGGAATCCAGGAGAGACCCAGTACTTC	NA	NA	TRBV30	TRBJ2-5
CASSQHGGAFNEQFF	TGTGCCAGCAGCCAGCACGGGGGGGCCTTCAATGAGCAGTTCTTC	NA	TRBD2	TRBV4-2	TRBJ2-1
CATSRAGGGGAPYEQYF	TGTGCCACCAGCAGAGCCGGCGGCGGGGGGGCCCCCTACGAGCAGTACTTC	NA	TRBD2	TRBV15	TRBJ2-7
CATRALGQGVFGELFF	TGTGCCACCCGCGCTTTGGGACAGGGGGTTTTCGGGGAGCTGTTTTTT	once	TRBD1	TRBV19	TRBJ2-2
CASSLPGGGKTQYF	TGCGCCAGCAGCCTACCAGGGGGAGGAAAGACCCAGTACTTC	NA	NA	TRBV5-1	TRBJ2-5
CASSKPGLGDNEQFF	TGTGCCAGCAGTAAACCGGGACTGGGTGACAATGAGCAGTTCTTC	NA	NA	TRBV27	TRBJ2-1
CASSLVLGQNYEQYF	TGTGCCAGCAGCTTAGTTTTGGGACAGAACTACGAGCAGTACTTC	NA	TRBD1	TRBV7-2	TRBJ2-7
CASRLDRGISYEQYF	TGTGCCAGCAGGCTCGACAGGGGGATTTCCTACGAGCAGTACTTC	NA	TRBD1	TRBV14	TRBJ2-7
CASSPGQGTNSEAFF	TGTGCCAGCAGCCCGGGACAGGGTACCAATTCTGAAGCTTTCTTT	NA	TRBD1	TRBV11-2	TRBJ1-1
CASSTGGTGGYEQYF	TGTGCCAGCAGCACAGGTGGGACAGGGGGTTACGAGCAGTACTTC	NA	TRBD1	TRBV6-5	TRBJ2-7